This T cell receptor beta chain stems from a study of early T cells in non-severe SARS-CoV-2 infection. Study background: Whole-blood bulk RNA, unsorted, was sequenced, and chains were unpaired.

Concerning this clonotype: The antigen remains unidentified.

Unique molecular identifiers were attached to individual cDNA molecules. TCRdb re-analysed the 5' RACE reads in MiXCR, keeping a single row per CDR3 protein. The table lists 36,000 or so distinct CDR3 sequences, about 3.8% of them singletons, with approximately 5.8% in the top ten. This CDR3 has 13 amino acids. Germline V gene lookup returns CDR1 DFQATT and CDR2 SNEGSKA (reference sequence). V shed 3 bases and J shed 5 bases, with 14 bases lying between them. Overall study results and limits: Anti-spike CD8 specificities were favored by VDJdb matching, whose results missed private and CD4 specificities.

The rearrangement uses TRBV20-1 and TRBJ2-7; D gene unclear. The sequenced material came from whole blood. The source of this sequence is an adult who was a healthcare worker with PCR-confirmed SARS-CoV-2 infection or an uninfected control (not recorded which). In DNA, the CDR3 is TGCAGTGCTAGGATCATAAGGCAGGACGAGCAGTACTTC. This encodes CSARIIRQDEQYF.